This T cell receptor (beta chain) is drawn from a study of chemoradiotherapy in HPV16-positive cancers. The overall study: Functional T-cell assays on two HPV16-positive patients' cells defined candidate HPV-specific clones and common TCR motifs.

On this clone: The antigen remains undetermined.

Assay: immunoSEQ multiplex PCR; the TCRdb copy retains only in-frame clones and omits some. The sample comprises about 12,000 clones, around 85% of which are singletons, and about 2.6% rests with the top ten. Repertoires were sampled repeatedly during chemoradiotherapy. Findings of the study overall: In HPV16-positive patients, HPV-responsive T-cell expansion tracked better recurrence-free survival. Only a couple of HPV16-positive patients supplied the functional HPV-specificity definition.

The receptor's source is a human donor with HPV-associated anogenital cancer. The sequencing here drew on blood, taken from a patient who underwent chemoradiotherapy.

CDR3 DNA: TGTGCCAGCAGCTTTTCTGGGAACAATGAGCAGTTCTTC. Translating it yields CASSFSGNNEQFF. The rearrangement uses TRBV5-6 and TRBJ2-1; no clear D. Germline CDR1 is SGHDT and CDR2 is YYEEEE. V was shortened by 2 bases and J by 5 bases, with 8 bases between the two germline ends. The CDR3 has 13 amino acids.